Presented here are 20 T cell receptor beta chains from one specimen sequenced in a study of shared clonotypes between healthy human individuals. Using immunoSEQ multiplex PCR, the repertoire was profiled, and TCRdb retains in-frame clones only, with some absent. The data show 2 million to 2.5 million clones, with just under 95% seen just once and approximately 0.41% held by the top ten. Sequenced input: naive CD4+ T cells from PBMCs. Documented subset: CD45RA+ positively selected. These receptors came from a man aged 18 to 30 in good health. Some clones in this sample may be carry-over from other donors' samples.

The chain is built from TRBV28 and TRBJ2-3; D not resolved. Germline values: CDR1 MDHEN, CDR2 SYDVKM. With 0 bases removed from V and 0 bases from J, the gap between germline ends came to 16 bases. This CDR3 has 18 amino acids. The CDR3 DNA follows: TGTGCCAGCAGTTTATGGGGAAGGTTCGCAGGCAGCACAGATACGCAGTATTTT. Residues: CASSLWGRFAGSTDTQYF.

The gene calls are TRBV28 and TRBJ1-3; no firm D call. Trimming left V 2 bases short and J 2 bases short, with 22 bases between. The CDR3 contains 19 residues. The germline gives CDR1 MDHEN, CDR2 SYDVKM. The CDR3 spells CASSLSGSALMRAGNTIYF. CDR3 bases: TGTGCCAGCAGTTTAAGCGGGAGCGCTCTAATGAGGGCTGGAAACACCATATATTTT.

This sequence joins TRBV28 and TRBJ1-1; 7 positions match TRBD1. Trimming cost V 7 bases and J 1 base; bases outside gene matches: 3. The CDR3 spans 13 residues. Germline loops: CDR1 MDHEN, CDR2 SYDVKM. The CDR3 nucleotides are TGTGCCAGCACCAGGGGGGGGAACACTGAAGCTTTCTTT. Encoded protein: CASTRGGNTEAFF.

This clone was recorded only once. The CDR3 is CASSQSGRANDIQYF. The CDR3 nucleotides read TGTGCCAGCAGCCAAAGCGGGAGGGCCAATGACATTCAGTACTTC. The genes are TRBV7-3 and TRBJ2-4; 10 bases align to TRBD2. Losses at the gene ends were 5 bases for V and 8 bases for J; bases not matched to a gene: 9. Germline V CDR1 and CDR2: SGHTA, FQGTGA. The CDR3 is made up of 15 amino acids.

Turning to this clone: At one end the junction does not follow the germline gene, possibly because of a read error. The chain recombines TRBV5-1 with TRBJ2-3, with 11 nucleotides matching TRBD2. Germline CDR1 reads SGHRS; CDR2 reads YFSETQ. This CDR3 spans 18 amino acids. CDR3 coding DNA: TGCGCCAGCAGCTCCCGACCCGGGACAGGGAGAACTAGCGGGAGTTTAGATTTT. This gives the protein CASSSRPGTGRTSGSLDF.

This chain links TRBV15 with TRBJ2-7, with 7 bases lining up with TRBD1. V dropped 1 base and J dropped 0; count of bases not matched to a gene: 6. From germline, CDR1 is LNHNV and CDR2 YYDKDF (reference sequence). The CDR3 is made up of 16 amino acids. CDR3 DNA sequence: TGTGCCACCAGCAGAGGAAGGGGGACAGCCTCCTACGAGCAGTACTTC. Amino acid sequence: CATSRGRGTASYEQYF.

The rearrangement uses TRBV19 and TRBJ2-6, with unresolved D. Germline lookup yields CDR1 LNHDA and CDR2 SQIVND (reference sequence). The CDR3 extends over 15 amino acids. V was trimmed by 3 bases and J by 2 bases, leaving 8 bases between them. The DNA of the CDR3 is TGTGCCAGTAGTATTTCGGCGGCTGGGGCCAACGTCCTGACTTTC. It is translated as CASSISAAGANVLTF.

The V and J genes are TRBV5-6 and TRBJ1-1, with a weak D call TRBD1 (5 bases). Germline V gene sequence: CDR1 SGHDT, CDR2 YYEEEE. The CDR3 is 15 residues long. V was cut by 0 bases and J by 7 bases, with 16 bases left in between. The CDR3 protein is CASSLGWGGGSEAFF. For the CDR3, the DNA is TGTGCCAGCAGCTTGGGCTGGGGGGGAGGGAGTGAAGCTTTCTTT.

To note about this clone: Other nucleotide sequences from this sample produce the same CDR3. The CDR3 here is CAWTGGYEQYF. CDR3 nucleotides: TGTGCCTGGACAGGGGGGTACGAGCAGTACTTC. This rearrangement joins TRBV30 to TRBJ2-7, with D possibly being TRBD1 (7 bases). The CDR3 spans 11 residues. The V and J ends lost 4 bases and 4 bases respectively, with 8 bases between them. The germline V gene encodes CDR1 GTSNPN and CDR2 SVGIG (reference sequence).

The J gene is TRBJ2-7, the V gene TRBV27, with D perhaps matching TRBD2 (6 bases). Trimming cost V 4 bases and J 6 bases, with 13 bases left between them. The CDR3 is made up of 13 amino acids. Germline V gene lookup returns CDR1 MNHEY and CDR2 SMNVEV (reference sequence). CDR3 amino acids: CASSWGDGAEQYF. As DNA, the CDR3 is TGTGCCAGCAGTTGGGGGGACGGAGCCGAGCAGTACTTC.

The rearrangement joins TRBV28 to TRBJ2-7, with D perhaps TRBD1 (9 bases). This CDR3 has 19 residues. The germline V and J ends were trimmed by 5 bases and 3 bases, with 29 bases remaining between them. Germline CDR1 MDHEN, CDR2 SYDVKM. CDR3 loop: CASSATGGDRPSGLYEQYF. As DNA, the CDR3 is TGTGCCAGCAGTGCTACAGGGGGCGATCGGCCTAGCGGGCTCTACGAGCAGTACTTC.

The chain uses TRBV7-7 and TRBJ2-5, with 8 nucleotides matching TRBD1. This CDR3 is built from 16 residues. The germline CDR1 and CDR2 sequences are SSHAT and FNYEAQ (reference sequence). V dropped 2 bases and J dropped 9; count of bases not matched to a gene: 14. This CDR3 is CASSLNLGTGGRAQYF. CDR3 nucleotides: TGTGCCAGCAGCTTAAATCTCGGGACAGGAGGTAGGGCCCAGTACTTC. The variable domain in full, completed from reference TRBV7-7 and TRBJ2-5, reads GAGVSQSPRYKVTKRGQDVTLRCDPISSHATLYWYQQALGQGPEFLTYFNYEAQPDKSGLPSDRFSAERPEGSISTLTIQRTEQRDSAMYRCASSLNLGTGGRAQYFGPGTRLLVL.

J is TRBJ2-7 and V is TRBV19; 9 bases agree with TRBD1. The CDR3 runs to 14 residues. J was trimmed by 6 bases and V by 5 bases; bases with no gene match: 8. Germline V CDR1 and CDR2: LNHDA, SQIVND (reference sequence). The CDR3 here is CASSRGQGKFEQYF. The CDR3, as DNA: TGTGCCAGTAGTCGGGGACAGGGAAAATTCGAGCAGTACTTC.

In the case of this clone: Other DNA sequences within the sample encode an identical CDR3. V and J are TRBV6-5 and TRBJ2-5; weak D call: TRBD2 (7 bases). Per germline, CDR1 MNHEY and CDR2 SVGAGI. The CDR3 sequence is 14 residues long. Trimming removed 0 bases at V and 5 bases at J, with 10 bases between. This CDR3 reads CASSYSGGRETQYF. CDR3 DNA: TGTGCCAGCAGTTACTCGGGGGGGCGCGAGACCCAGTACTTC.

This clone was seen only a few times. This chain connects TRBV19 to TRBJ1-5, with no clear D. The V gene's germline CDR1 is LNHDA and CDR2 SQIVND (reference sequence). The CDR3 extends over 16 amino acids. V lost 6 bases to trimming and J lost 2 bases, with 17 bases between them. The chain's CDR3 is CASRDLLLGGNQPQHF. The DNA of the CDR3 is TGTGCCAGTAGGGACCTACTTCTAGGTGGCAATCAGCCCCAGCATTTT.

The CDR3 loop is CASSLGNGAGQETQYF. For the CDR3, the DNA is TGTGCCAGCAGCTTGGGAAACGGGGCAGGTCAAGAGACCCAGTACTTC. V and J are TRBV11-3 and TRBJ2-5; D tentatively fits TRBD1 or TRBD2 (5 bases each). From germline, CDR1 is SGHNT and CDR2 YENEEA. Deletions cut 3 bases from V and 2 bases from J, with 16 bases between. The CDR3 extends over 16 amino acids.

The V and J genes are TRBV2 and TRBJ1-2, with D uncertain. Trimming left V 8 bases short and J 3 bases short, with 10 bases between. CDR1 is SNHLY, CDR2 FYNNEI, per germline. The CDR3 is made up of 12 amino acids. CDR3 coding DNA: TGTGCCAGCCAGGACCAATACTATGGCTACACCTTC. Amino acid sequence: CASQDQYYGYTF.

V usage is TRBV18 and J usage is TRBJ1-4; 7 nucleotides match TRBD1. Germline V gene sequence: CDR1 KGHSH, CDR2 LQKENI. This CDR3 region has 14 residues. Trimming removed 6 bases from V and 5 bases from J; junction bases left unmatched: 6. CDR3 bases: TGTGCCAGCTCTGACAGGGTCCTCAATGAAAAACTGTTTTTT. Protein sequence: CASSDRVLNEKLFF.

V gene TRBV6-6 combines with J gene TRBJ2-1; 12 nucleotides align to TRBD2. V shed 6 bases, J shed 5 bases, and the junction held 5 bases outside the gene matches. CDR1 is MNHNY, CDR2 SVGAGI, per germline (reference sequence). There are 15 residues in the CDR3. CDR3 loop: CASSSGLAGNNEQFF. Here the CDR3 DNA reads TGTGCCAGCAGCTCTGGACTAGCGGGAAACAATGAGCAGTTCTTC.

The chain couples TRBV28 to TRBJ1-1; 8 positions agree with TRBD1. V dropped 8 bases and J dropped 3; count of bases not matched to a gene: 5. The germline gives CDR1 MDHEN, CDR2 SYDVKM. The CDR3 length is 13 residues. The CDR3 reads CASFRGRDTEAFF. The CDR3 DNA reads TGTGCCAGCTTCAGGGGGCGGGACACTGAAGCTTTCTTT. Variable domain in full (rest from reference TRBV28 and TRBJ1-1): DVKVTQSSRYLVKRTGEKVFLECVQDMDHENMFWYRQDPGLGLRLIYFSYDVKMKEKGDIPEGYSVSREKKERFSLILESASTNQTSMYLCASFRGRDTEAFFGQGTRLTVV.